Listed here are 3 T cell receptor beta chains from one sample, sequenced in a study of identical twins (TCRdb year 2016). The library was generated by 5' RACE. Instrument on record: Illumina HiSeq 2000. TCRdb reprocessing: public reads trimmed at Q25 with fastp, clones called with MiXCR, in-frame beta chains kept. Rows with a matching CDR3 protein are joined into one entry that keeps the most common DNA and genes. The sample profile shows 200,000 to 250,000 distinct CDR3 sequences; roughly 7% of them were found once. Clones ranked in the top ten supply 3.5% to 4% of the sample. These data are also associated with another study on yellow fever vaccine responses in identical twins.

The sample consisted of memory (CD45RO+) T cells sorted from blood. The cell subset or site label for this specimen denotes: CD45RO+ enriched T cells. The receptors come from a woman younger than 30 in good health.

Ten or more counts support this clonotype. The chain links TRBV5-1 to TRBJ1-1; D gene ambiguous. Trimming removed 0 bases from V and 7 bases from J, with 16 bases in between. CDR3 length equals 15 residues. CDR1 and CDR2 (germline): SGHRS, YFSETQ. The CDR3 loop is CASSLDGSPRGEAFF. The DNA for the CDR3 is TGCGCCAGCAGCTTGGATGGCAGCCCCAGAGGTGAAGCTTTCTTT.

The gene calls are TRBV9 and TRBJ2-3; 8 positions match TRBD2. Germline V gives CDR1 SGDLS, CDR2 YYNGEE. The CDR3 spans 16 residues. The trim removed 3 bases at V and 1 base at J, leaving 7 bases unmatched. CDR3 sequence: CASSAKFSGGTDTQYF. The CDR3 region has the DNA TGTGCCAGCAGCGCCAAGTTTAGCGGGGGCACAGATACGCAGTATTTT.

This clonotype was found a few times. V and J are TRBV27 and TRBJ2-1; 10 bases align to TRBD2. CDR1 is MNHEY and CDR2 is SMNVEV in the germline V gene (reference sequence). CDR3 size: 15 residues. The V gene end was trimmed by 5 bases and the J gene end by 7 bases; junction bases not matched to a gene: 8. This CDR3 reads CASSRGASGSNEQFF. The CDR3 DNA reads TGTGCCAGCAGTCGGGGGGCTAGCGGGAGTAATGAGCAGTTCTTC.